The 20 T cell receptor beta chains below were found in one sample sequenced in a study of blood T cell repertoires in COVID-19. The protocol was immunoSEQ multiplex PCR, while the TCRdb copy is restricted to in-frame clones and leaves out a portion. The sample has fewer than 250,000 clones; almost 85% are singletons. Source material: peripheral blood. The receptor source for this set is a woman between 50 and 59 years old with active or convalescent COVID-19.

The rearrangement joins TRBV12-3 or TRBV12-4 to TRBJ1-3; no definite D call. Trimming stripped 5 bases from V and 0 bases from J, with 5 bases between. The CDR3 is 13 amino acids. CDR3 amino acids: CASSEHSGNTIYF. The CDR3 nucleotides are TGTGCCAGCAGTGAACACTCTGGAAACACCATATATTTT.

V gene TRBV4-1 combines with J gene TRBJ1-5, with D uncertain. Germline V gene data show CDR1 as MGHRA and CDR2 as YSYEKL. The CDR3 has 17 amino acids. V was clipped by 0 bases and J by 4 bases, with 16 bases between them. CDR3 protein: CASSQDAGEGTNQPQHF. The CDR3 bases are TGCGCCAGCAGCCAAGACGCAGGAGAGGGTACTAATCAGCCCCAGCATTTT.

V and J are TRBV10-3 and TRBJ1-2; TRBD1 aligns across 7 bases. The CDR3 spans 13 residues. Trimming at V came to 5 bases and at J to 4 bases, leaving 4 bases not matched to a gene. Germline-derived CDR1 and CDR2 are ENHRY and SYGVKD. CDR3 region: CAISFNRGYGYTF. The CDR3 bases are TGTGCCATCAGTTTTAACAGGGGCTATGGCTACACCTTC.

This clone occurred once. The chain joins TRBV19 to TRBJ1-4, with a weak D call TRBD1 (6 bases). Germline lookup yields CDR1 LNHDA and CDR2 SQIVND (reference sequence). Deletions cut 9 bases from V and 8 bases from J, with 25 bases between. The CDR3 is made up of 16 amino acids. The CDR3 spells CASRGLGALFDEKLFF. DNA of the CDR3: TGTGCCAGCCGGGGTTTGGGGGCGCTTTTTGACGAAAAACTGTTTTTT.

V and J are TRBV7-8 and TRBJ1-2; TRBD1 aligns across 7 bases. CDR3 size: 11 residues. CDR1 and CDR2 from the germline V gene are SGHVS and FQNEAQ. Germline trimming cut 1 base from V and 13 bases from J; bases unmatched to any gene: 3. The CDR3 loop reads CASSLGDRSTF. CDR3 nucleotide sequence: TGTGCCAGCAGCTTAGGGGACAGATCCACCTTC.

This clone appeared a few times. This rearrangement joins TRBV14 to TRBJ1-5; D uncertain. Germline loops: CDR1 SGHDN, CDR2 FVKESK. Trimming pared 4 bases from V and 7 bases from J, leaving 11 bases between. There are 13 residues in the CDR3. The CDR3 DNA sequence: TGTGCCAGCAGCCCGGGAGATAGGCAGCCCCAGCATTTT. Its protein is CASSPGDRQPQHF.

The V call is TRBV5-1, the J call TRBJ1-4, with TRBD1 identical over 12 bases. The CDR3 loop spans 15 amino acids. Trimming cost V 3 bases and J 8 bases; bases outside gene matches: 5. Germline CDR1 SGHRS, CDR2 YFSETQ. CDR3 region: CASSWGTGGHEKLFF. The CDR3, as DNA: TGCGCCAGCAGCTGGGGGACAGGGGGCCACGAAAAACTGTTTTTT.

The chain uses TRBV7-9 and TRBJ2-5, with TRBD1 as a possible D gene (5 bases). The CDR3 is 13 amino acids. V was pared by 6 bases and J by 2 bases, with 10 bases between. From germline, CDR1 is SEHNR and CDR2 FQNEAQ (reference sequence). The CDR3 DNA reads TGTGCCAGCAGTCAGACAGTTCAAGAGACCCAGTACTTC. It codes for CASSQTVQETQYF.

This clone was picked up one time. V gene TRBV30 combines with J gene TRBJ2-5; D is unclear. Germline V gene sequence: CDR1 GTSNPN, CDR2 SVGIG (reference sequence). Trimming took 0 bases from V and 4 from J, leaving 12 bases between them. The length of the CDR3 is 14 residues. The CDR3 nucleotides are TGTGCCTGGAGTGTAGGCTTTCGGAGAGAGACCCAGTACTTC. This encodes CAWSVGFRRETQYF.

This rearrangement joins TRBV5-1 to TRBJ2-5; 7 bases agree with TRBD2. The V gene end was trimmed by 5 bases and the J gene end by 3 bases; junction bases not matched to a gene: 13. The CDR3 totals 16 residues. CDR1 and CDR2 (germline): SGHRS, YFSETQ. The CDR3 bases are TGCGCCAGCAGGAGCATAGGGGACTATGGTGAAGAGACCCAGTACTTC. Amino acids: CASRSIGDYGEETQYF.

The chain couples TRBV19 to TRBJ1-5; 8 bases fit TRBD1. This CDR3 is built from 13 residues. After removal of 8 bases from V and 7 bases from J, the junction contained 7 bases not matched to a gene. Germline CDR1 reads LNHDA; CDR2 reads SQIVND (reference sequence). This chain's CDR3 is CASRQGLEQPQHF. The CDR3, as DNA: TGTGCCAGTCGACAGGGGTTGGAGCAGCCCCAGCATTTT.

This chain's CDR3 is CSVRQGRDYGYTF. The CDR3 bases are TGCAGCGTCCGACAGGGTAGGGACTATGGCTACACCTTC. V gene TRBV29-1 combines with J gene TRBJ1-2; 7 bases agree with TRBD1. The V gene end was trimmed by 6 bases and the J gene end by 3 bases; junction bases not matched to a gene: 7. The CDR3 length is 13 residues. Germline V gene lookup returns CDR1 SQVTM and CDR2 ANQGSEA.

The chain combines TRBV13 with TRBJ2-7; unclear D gene. This CDR3 spans 13 amino acids. V was trimmed by 5 bases and J by 0 bases, leaving 8 bases between them. Germline CDR1 reads PRHDT; CDR2 reads FYEKMQ (reference sequence). CDR3 bases: TGTGCCAGCAGCCCCACGAGCTCCTACGAGCAGTACGTC. Its protein product is CASSPTSSYEQYV.

The rearrangement uses TRBV5-1 and TRBJ1-3; weak D call: TRBD1 (5 bases). The V end lost 3 bases, the J end lost 0 bases, and 10 bases lay between the germline ends. This CDR3 region has 15 residues. CDR1 and CDR2 from the germline V gene are SGHRS and YFSETQ. Written as DNA, the CDR3 is TGCGCCAGCAGCTGGAGCCAGGGCTCTGGAAACACCATATATTTT. As protein: CASSWSQGSGNTIYF.

V usage is TRBV10-1 and J usage is TRBJ2-1, with 8 bases identical to TRBD1. Trimming took 6 bases from V and 5 from J; bases not matched to a gene: 9. The CDR3 is made up of 15 amino acids. In germline, CDR1 is WNHNN, CDR2 SYGVQD (reference sequence). CDR3 sequence: CASSRGRLLDNEQFF. As DNA, the CDR3 is TGCGCCAGCAGCAGGGGGCGACTCTTAGACAATGAGCAGTTCTTC.

V is TRBV5-1 and J is TRBJ1-1; D possibly corresponds to TRBD1 (5 bases). The CDR3 is 14 amino acids. V lost 4 bases and J 1 base, leaving 11 bases between the germline ends. Per the germline V gene, CDR1 is SGHRS and CDR2 is YFSETQ. CDR3 in DNA: TGCGCCAGCAGCGTCGGACACCCGAACACTGAAGCTTTCTTT. This translates into CASSVGHPNTEAFF.

The chain has TRBV19 and TRBJ1-6, with 7 bases fitting TRBD1. Unmatched junction bases numbered 7, after V lost 4 bases and J lost 7 bases. The germline V gene encodes CDR1 LNHDA and CDR2 SQIVND (reference sequence). The CDR3 totals 15 residues. The CDR3 sequence: CASSTEGQRNSPLHF. CDR3 DNA sequence: TGTGCCAGTAGTACAGAGGGACAGCGAAATTCACCCCTCCACTTT.

The rearrangement uses TRBV11-2 and TRBJ2-7, with 13 positions matching TRBD2. Germline V lookup: CDR1 SGHAT, CDR2 FQNNGV. The CDR3 runs 19 residues. The J segment lost 7 bases and the V segment lost 5 bases, leaving 20 bases of the junction unmatched. Here the CDR3 DNA reads TGTGCCAGCAGCCAACCTCCCCGTCCACTAGCGGGAGGGCCTAGGGAGCAGTACTTC. This codes for CASSQPPRPLAGGPREQYF.

The chain joins TRBV12-3 or TRBV12-4 to TRBJ1-2; unclear D gene. Trimming removed 1 base at V and 9 bases at J, with 6 bases between. This CDR3 comprises 11 residues. CDR3 sequence (DNA): TGTGCCAGCAGTTTAGGGCTGAGCTACACCTTC. Its protein product is CASSLGLSYTF.

This chain connects TRBV27 to TRBJ1-2; D gene ambiguous. The CDR3 runs 13 residues. The germline CDR1 and CDR2 sequences are MNHEY and SMNVEV (reference sequence). The V and J ends lost 2 bases and 3 bases respectively, with 7 bases between them. The CDR3 sequence is CASSLREDYGYTF. CDR3 sequence (DNA): TGTGCCAGCAGTTTAAGGGAGGACTATGGCTACACCTTC.